The 8 T cell receptor beta chains presented below share a single source sample, sequenced in a study of T-cell memory formation after mild COVID-19 (dated by TCRdb to the early 2020s). Preparation of the library involved 5' RACE. The sample was run on an Illumina NovaSeq 6000. TCRdb reworked the public reads: Q25 trimming with fastp, MiXCR clone assembly, productive beta chains retained. Every entry covers one CDR3 protein and lists the most common genes and DNA from its rows. The sample table lists 300,000 to 350,000 distinct CDR3 sequences, roughly 13% of them with a count of one. The ten largest clones represent 22% of the sample. The specimen sequenced was PBMCs or a T cell subset sorted from them (not recorded which). These receptors came from a man aged 18-30 years who had mild COVID-19 (a few samples of this study predate the infection). The sample titles of this study are shuffled in the database, so cell type and time point are left out; the donor was told from shared clones.

This clonotype was counted ten times or more. This chain links TRBV2 with TRBJ2-4, with 7 bases matching TRBD1. The CDR3 runs 17 residues. Germline V lookup: CDR1 SNHLY, CDR2 FYNNEI. The V and J ends lost 5 bases and 0 bases, in that order; junction bases with no gene match: 10. CDR3 residues: CASSLTGVGLAKNIQYF. The CDR3 DNA follows: TGTGCCAGCAGTCTTACAGGGGTGGGCCTAGCCAAAAACATTCAGTACTTC.

The chain recombines TRBV29-1 with TRBJ1-2, with 7 bases that match TRBD1. The germline V gene has CDR1 SQVTM and CDR2 ANQGSEA. CDR3 size: 13 residues. V gave up 7 bases and J gave up 4 bases; unmatched junction bases: 9. The CDR3 protein is CSATGSDIYGYTF. Here the CDR3 DNA reads TGCAGCGCGACAGGGTCCGACATCTATGGCTACACCTTC. The entire variable domain, with the rest obtained from reference TRBV29-1 and TRBJ1-2, is as follows: SAVISQKPSRDICQRGTSLTIQCQVDSQVTMMFWYRQQPGQSLTLIATANQGSEATYESGFVIDKFPISRPNLTFSTLTVSNMSPEDSSIYLCSATGSDIYGYTFGSGTRLTVV.

This clonotype has a count of ten or more. The chain carries TRBV12-3 or TRBV12-4 and TRBJ2-4, with 10 bases that match TRBD1. Losses at the gene ends were 4 bases for V and 8 bases for J; bases not matched to a gene: 2. The CDR3 consists of 13 residues. CDR3: CASSSGTGDIQYF. As DNA, the CDR3 is TGTGCCAGCAGTTCCGGGACAGGGGACATTCAGTACTTC.

The rearrangement joins TRBV5-5 to TRBJ2-7, with D uncertain. With 4 bases removed from V and 3 bases from J, the gap between germline ends came to 8 bases. CDR1 SGHKS and CDR2 YYEKEE come from the germline V gene (reference sequence). CDR3 length: 12 amino acids. The CDR3 DNA is TGTGCCAGCAGCGACTCCGGCTACGAGCAGTACTTC. It yields the protein CASSDSGYEQYF.

This clonotype showed up just a few times. V gene TRBV2 combines with J gene TRBJ2-3; D not certain. V lost 7 bases to trimming and J lost 0 bases, with 11 bases between them. CDR1 SNHLY and CDR2 FYNNEI come from the germline V gene. This CDR3 has 14 amino acids. CDR3 sequence: CASIVPLSTDTQYF. The CDR3 nucleotides are TGTGCCAGCATCGTCCCTCTTAGCACAGATACGCAGTATTTT. Full variable domain (missing parts from reference TRBV2 and TRBJ2-3): EPEVTQTPSHQVTQMGQEVILRCVPISNHLYFYWYRQILGQKVEFLVSFYNNEISEKSEIFDDQFSVERPDGSNFTLKIRSTKLEDSAMYFCASIVPLSTDTQYFGPGTRLTVL.

This clonotype was seen ten or more times. This chain links TRBV28 with TRBJ2-3; 8 bases agree with TRBD1. In germline, CDR1 is MDHEN, CDR2 SYDVKM. The CDR3 is 14 amino acids. V trimming: 3 bases; J trimming: 7 bases; junction bases outside the gene matches: 6. CDR3 sequence reads: CASSLPGGLNTQYF. The CDR3 nucleotides are TGTGCCAGCAGTTTGCCAGGGGGCTTGAATACGCAGTATTTT.

This chain links TRBV7-3 with TRBJ2-3; D ambiguous. V gave up 2 bases and J gave up 6 bases, with 3 bases separating them. Germline V lookup: CDR1 SGHTA, CDR2 FQGTGA. The CDR3 spans 11 residues. The CDR3 is CASSLDDTQYF. CDR3 DNA sequence: TGTGCCAGCAGCTTAGACGATACGCAGTATTTT. The full variable domain, its missing parts supplied by reference TRBV7-3 and TRBJ2-3, is GAGVSQTPSNKVTEKGKYVELRCDPISGHTALYWYRQSLGQGPEFLIYFQGTGAADDSGLPNDRFFAVRPEGSVSTLKIQRTERGDSAVYLCASSLDDTQYFGPGTRLTVL.

This clonotype appeared a few times. The chain recombines TRBV5-1 with TRBJ1-1; D unresolved. The CDR3 length is 13 residues. The germline V gene encodes CDR1 SGHRS and CDR2 YFSETQ. The V end was cut by 0 bases, the J end by 9 bases, with 12 bases between. In DNA, the CDR3 is TGCGCCAGCAGCTTGGGCGAGGCGGGCAAAGCTTTCTTT. The encoded protein is CASSLGEAGKAFF.